The clone carrying this T cell receptor beta chain was seen ten or more times. Its specificity is unknown. J gave up 11 bases and V 1 base, and 4 bases lay outside the gene matches. This CDR3 has 13 residues. Germline V lookup: CDR1 MNHEY, CDR2 SVGEGT. The entry originates in a study of neurological immune-mediated disorders. Whole-study findings and limits: In multiple sclerosis patients, the repertoire cluster was unrelated to clinical or MRI findings.

TCRdb re-analysed the 5' RACE reads in MiXCR, keeping a single row per CDR3 protein. The repertoire holds over 60,000 distinct CDR3 sequences, with 4.8% as singletons. This clonotype was obtained from a woman aged 70 to 79 with multiple sclerosis. The J gene is TRBJ2-7, the V gene TRBV6-2 or TRBV6-3, with 11 positions matching TRBD2. Sample: PBMCs. In DNA, the CDR3 is TGTGCCAGCAGTTACTATAAGACTAGCGGGGAGTACTTC. Amino acid sequence: CASSYYKTSGEYF.